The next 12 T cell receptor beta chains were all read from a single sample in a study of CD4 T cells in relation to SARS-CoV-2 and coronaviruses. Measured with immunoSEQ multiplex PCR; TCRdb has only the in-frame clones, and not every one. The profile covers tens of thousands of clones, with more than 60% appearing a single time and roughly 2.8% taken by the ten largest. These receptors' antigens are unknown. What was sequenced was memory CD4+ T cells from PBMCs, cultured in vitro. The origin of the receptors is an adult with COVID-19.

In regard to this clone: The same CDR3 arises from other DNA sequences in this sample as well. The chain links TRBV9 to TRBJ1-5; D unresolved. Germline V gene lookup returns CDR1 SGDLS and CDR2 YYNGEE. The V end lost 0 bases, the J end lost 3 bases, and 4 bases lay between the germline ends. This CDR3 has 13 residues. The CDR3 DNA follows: TGTGCCAGCAGCGTAGGGTTCAATCAGCCCCAGCATTTT. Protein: CASSVGFNQPQHF.

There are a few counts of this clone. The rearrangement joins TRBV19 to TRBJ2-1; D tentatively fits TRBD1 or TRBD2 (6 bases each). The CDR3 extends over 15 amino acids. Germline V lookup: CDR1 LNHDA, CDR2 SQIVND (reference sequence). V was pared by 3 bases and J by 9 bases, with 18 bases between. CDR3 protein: CASSMNTGHGGEQFF. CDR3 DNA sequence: TGTGCCAGTAGTATGAATACAGGGCACGGGGGTGAGCAGTTCTTC.

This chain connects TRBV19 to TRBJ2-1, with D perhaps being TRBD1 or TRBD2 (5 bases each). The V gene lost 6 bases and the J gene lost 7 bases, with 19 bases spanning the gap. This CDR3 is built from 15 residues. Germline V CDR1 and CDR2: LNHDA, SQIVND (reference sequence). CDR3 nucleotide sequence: TGTGCCAGTAGCCAAGCGGCAGGGAATCGGAATGAGCAGTTCTTC. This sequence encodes CASSQAAGNRNEQFF.

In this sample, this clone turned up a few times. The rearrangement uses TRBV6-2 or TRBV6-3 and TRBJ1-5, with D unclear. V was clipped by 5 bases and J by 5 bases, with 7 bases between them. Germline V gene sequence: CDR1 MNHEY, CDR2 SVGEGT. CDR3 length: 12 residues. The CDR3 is CASSRPDQPQHF. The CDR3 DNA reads TGTGCCAGCAGTCGACCTGATCAGCCCCAGCATTTT.

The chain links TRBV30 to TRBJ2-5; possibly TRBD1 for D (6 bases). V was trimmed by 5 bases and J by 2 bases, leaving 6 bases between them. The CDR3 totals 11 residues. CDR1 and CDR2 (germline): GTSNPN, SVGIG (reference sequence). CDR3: CAWGQQETQYF. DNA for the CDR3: TGTGCCTGGGGACAGCAAGAGACCCAGTACTTC.

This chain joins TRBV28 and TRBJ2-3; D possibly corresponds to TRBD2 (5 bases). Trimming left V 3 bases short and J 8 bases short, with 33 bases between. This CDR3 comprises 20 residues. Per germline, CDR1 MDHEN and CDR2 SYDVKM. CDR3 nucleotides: TGTGCCAGCAGTTTTAAGAGTGGAAGAGGGTGGGAACCGAGGGTGGCTACGCAGTATTTT. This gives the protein CASSFKSGRGWEPRVATQYF.

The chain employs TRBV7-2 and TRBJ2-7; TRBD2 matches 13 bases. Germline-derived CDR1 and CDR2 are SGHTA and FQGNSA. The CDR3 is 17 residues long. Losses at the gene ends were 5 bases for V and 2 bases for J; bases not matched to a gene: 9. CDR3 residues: CASSPPEGTSGAYEQYF. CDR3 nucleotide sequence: TGTGCCAGCAGCCCCCCGGAGGGGACTAGCGGGGCCTACGAGCAGTACTTC.

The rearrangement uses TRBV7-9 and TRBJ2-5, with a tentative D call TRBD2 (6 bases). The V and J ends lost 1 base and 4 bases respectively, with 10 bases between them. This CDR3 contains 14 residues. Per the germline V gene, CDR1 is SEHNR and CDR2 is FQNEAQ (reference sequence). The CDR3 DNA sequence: TGTGCCAGCAGCTTAGGTACTAGCCCAGAGACCCAGTACTTC. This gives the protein CASSLGTSPETQYF.

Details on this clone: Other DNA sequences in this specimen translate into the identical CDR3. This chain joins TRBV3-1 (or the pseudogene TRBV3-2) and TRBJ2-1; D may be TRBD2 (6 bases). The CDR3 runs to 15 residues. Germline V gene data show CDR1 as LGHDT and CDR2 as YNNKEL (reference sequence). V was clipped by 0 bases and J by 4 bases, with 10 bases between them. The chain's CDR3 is CASSQDGGRYNEQFF. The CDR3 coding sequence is TGTGCCAGCAGCCAAGACGGGGGAAGGTACAATGAGCAGTTCTTC.

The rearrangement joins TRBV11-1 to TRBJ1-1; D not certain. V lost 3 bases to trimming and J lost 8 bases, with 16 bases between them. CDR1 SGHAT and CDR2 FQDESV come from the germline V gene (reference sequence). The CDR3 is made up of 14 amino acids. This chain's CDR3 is CASSFGSSAVEAFF. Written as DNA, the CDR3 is TGTGCCAGCAGCTTTGGTTCGTCCGCAGTGGAAGCTTTCTTT.

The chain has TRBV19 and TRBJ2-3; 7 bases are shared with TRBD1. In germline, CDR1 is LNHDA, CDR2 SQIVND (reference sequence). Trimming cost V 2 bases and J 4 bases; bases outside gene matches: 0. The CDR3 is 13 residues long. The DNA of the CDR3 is TGTGCCAGTAGTATACAGGGGGCAGATACGCAGTATTTT. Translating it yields CASSIQGADTQYF. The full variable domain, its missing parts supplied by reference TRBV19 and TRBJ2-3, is DGGITQSPKYLFRKEGQNVTLSCEQNLNHDAMYWYRQDPGQGLRLIYYSQIVNDFQKGDIAEGYSVSREKKESFPLTVTSAQKNPTAFYLCASSIQGADTQYFGPGTRLTVL.

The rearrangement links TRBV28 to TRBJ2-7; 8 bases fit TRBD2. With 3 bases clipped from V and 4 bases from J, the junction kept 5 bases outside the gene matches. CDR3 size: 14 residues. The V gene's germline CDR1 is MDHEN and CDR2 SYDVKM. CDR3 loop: CASSLEREIYEQYF. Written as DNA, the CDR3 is TGTGCCAGCAGTTTGGAGCGGGAGATTTACGAGCAGTACTTC.